The T cell receptor beta chain described here comes from a study of T cell changes during pregnancy in multiple sclerosis. The table came from immunoSEQ multiplex PCR; TCRdb's copy has only in-frame clones and leaves some out. The sample yields some 47,000 clones, 75% to 90% seen once. CDR3 length: 14 residues. V was shortened by 4 bases and J by 4 bases, with 11 bases between the two germline ends. CDR1 MNHEY and CDR2 SVGAGI come from the germline V gene. This chain connects TRBV6-5 to TRBJ1-3; perhaps TRBD1 as D (6 bases). The source of this sequence is a female donor with multiple sclerosis, enrolled in a pregnancy study. The sample was CD8+ T cells from peripheral blood mononuclear cells, taken in the second trimester of pregnancy. For the CDR3, the DNA is TGTGCCAGCAGTTCCTGGACAGAAGGAAACACCATATATTTT. As protein: CASSSWTEGNTIYF.